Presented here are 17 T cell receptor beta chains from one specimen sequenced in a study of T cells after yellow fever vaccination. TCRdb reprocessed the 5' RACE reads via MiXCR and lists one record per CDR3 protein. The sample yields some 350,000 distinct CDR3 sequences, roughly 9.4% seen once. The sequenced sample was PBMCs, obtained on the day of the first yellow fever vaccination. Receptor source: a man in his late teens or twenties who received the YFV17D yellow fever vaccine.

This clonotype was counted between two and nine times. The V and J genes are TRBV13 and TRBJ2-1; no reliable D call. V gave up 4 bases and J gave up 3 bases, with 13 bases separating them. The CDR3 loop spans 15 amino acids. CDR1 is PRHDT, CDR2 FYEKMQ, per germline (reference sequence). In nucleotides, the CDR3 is TGTGCCAGCAGCTCCCTCGCTGGCTTCTACAATGAGCAGTTCTTC. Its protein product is CASSSLAGFYNEQFF.

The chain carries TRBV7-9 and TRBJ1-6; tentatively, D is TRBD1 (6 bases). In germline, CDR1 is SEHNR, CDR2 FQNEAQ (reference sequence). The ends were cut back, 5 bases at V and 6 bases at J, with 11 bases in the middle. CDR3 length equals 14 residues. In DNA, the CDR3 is TGTGCCAGCAGCCCGGACAGCGCTAATTCACCCCTCCACTTT. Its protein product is CASSPDSANSPLHF.

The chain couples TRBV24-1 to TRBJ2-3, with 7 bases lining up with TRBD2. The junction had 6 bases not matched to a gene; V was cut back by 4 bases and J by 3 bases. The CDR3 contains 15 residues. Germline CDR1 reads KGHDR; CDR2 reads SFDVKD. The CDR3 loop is CATSDNRGGTDTQYF. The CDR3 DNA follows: TGTGCCACCAGTGACAATAGGGGAGGGACAGATACGCAGTATTTT.

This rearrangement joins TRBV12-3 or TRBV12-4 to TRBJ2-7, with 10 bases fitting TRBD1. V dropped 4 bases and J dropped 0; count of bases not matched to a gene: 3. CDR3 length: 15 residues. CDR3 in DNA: TGTGCCAGCAGTTGGGGACAGGGGTTCTCCTACGAGCAGTACTTC. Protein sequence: CASSWGQGFSYEQYF.

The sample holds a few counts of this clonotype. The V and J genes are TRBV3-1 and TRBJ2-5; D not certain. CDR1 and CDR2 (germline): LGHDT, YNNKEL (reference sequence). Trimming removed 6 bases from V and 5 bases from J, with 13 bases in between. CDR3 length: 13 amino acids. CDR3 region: CASRPKLMETQYF. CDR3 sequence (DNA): TGTGCCAGCAGACCTAAATTGATGGAGACCCAGTACTTC.

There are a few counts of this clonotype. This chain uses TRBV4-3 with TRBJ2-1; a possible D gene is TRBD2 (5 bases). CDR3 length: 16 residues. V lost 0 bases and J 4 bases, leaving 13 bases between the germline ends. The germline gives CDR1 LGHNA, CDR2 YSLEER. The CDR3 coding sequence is TGCGCCAGCAGCCAAGAAAGTTCGGGGAAATACAATGAGCAGTTCTTC. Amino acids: CASSQESSGKYNEQFF.

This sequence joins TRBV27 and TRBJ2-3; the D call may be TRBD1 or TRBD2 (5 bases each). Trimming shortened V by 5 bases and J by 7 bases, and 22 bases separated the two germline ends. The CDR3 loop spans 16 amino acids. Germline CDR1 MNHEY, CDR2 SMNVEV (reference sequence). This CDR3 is CASSPRGAGDHHTQYF. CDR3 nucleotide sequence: TGTGCCAGCAGTCCTCGTGGGGCCGGGGATCATCATACGCAGTATTTT.

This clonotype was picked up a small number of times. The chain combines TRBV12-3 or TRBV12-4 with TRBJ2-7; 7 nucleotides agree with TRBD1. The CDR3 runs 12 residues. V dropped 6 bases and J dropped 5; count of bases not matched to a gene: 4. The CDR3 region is CASRHRGHEQYF. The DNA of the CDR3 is TGTGCCAGCAGACACAGGGGCCACGAGCAGTACTTC.

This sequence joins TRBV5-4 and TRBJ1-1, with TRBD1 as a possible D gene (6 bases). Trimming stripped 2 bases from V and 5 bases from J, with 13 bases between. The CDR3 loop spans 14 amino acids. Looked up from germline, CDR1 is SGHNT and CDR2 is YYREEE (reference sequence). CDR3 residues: CASSFTGLRTEAFF. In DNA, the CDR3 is TGTGCCAGCAGCTTTACAGGGCTTCGGACTGAAGCTTTCTTT.

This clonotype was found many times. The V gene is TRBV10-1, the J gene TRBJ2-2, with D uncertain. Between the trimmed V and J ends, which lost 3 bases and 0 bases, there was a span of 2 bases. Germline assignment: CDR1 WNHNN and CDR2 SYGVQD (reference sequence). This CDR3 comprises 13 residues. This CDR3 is CASSDPNTGELFF. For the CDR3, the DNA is TGCGCCAGCAGTGACCCGAACACCGGGGAGCTGTTTTTT.

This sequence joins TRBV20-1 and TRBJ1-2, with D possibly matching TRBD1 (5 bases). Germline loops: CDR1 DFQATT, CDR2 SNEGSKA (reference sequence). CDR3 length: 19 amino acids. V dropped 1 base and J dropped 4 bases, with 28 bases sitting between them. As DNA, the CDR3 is TGCAGTGCTAGAGGGGGGGACGTTGGAAGGTGGAAGACCGTCTATGGCTACACCTTC. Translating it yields CSARGGDVGRWKTVYGYTF.

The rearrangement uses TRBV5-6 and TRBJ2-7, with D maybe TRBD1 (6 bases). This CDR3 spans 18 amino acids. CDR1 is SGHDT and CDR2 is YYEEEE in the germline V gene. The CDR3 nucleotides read TGTGCCAGCGGCTTGAACCTCGCGGCCGGACAGACCTCCTACGAGCAGTACGTC. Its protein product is CASGLNLAAGQTSYEQYV.

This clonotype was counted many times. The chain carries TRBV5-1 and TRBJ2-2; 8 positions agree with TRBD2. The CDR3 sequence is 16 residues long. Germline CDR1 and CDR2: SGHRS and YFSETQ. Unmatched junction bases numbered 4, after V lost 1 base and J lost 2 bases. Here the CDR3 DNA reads TGCGCCAGCAGCTTGCTGGCGGGGGGAAACACCGGGGAGCTGTTTTTT. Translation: CASSLLAGGNTGELFF.

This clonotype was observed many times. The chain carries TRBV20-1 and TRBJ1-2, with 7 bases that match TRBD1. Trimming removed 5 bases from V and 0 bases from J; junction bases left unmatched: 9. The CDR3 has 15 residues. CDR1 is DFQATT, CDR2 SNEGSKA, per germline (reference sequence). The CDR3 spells CSAQEDGTANYGYTF. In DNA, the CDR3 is TGCAGTGCTCAAGAGGATGGGACAGCTAACTATGGCTACACCTTC.

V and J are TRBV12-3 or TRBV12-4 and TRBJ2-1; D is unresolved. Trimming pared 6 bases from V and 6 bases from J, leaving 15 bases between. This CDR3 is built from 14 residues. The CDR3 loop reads CASSTGQRVNEQFF. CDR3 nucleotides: TGTGCCAGCAGCACCGGTCAGCGTGTCAATGAGCAGTTCTTC.

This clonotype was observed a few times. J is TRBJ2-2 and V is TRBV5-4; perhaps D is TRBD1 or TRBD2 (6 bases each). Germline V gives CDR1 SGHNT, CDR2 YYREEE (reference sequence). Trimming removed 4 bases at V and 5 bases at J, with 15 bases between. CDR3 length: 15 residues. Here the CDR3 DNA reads TGTGCCAGCAGCCACCGAGAGGGGGGAACCGGGGAGCTGTTTTTT. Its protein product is CASSHREGGTGELFF.

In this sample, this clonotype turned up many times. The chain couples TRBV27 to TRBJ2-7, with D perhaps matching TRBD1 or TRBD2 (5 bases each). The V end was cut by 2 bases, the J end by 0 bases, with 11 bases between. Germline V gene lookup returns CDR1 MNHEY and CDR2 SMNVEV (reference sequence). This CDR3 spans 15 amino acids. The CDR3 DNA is TGTGCCAGCAGTTTAGCCGGGGCGAGCTCCTACGAGCAGTACTTC. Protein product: CASSLAGASSYEQYF.